Below, one T cell receptor (beta chain) is given with its context. CDR3 length equals 14 residues. V lost 0 bases and J lost 2, with 11 bases in between. The germline CDR1 and CDR2 sequences are SQVTM and ANQGSEA. The data were obtained in a study of CD8 T cells in Susac syndrome. Relapsing-remitting disease, either stable or active, was present in the multiple sclerosis controls, who were treatment-naive patients. FACS enriched CD8+ TEMRA cells, while bulk CD8+ and CD4+ were negatively isolated. Reverse transcription of about 0.45 to 1 ug RNA used random hexamers. TCRdb re-called the immunoSEQ multiplex PCR reads with MiXCR, one entry per CDR3 protein. This sample yields just over 150,000 distinct CDR3 sequences, of which less than 97% are seen a single time; 0.15% belongs to the top ten.

The chain carries TRBV29-1 and TRBJ2-7; D perhaps matches TRBD1 (6 bases). This clonotype was sampled from a human donor with multiple sclerosis. The sample taken for sequencing was CD8+ T cells from PBMCs. CDR3: CSVEDRQATYEQYF. CDR3 sequence (DNA): TGCAGCGTTGAAGATCGACAGGCCACCTACGAGCAGTACTTC.